These 8 T cell receptor beta chains share one sample of origin, sequenced in a study of T cell repertoires in cytomegalovirus infection. TCRdb passed the reads through MiXCR, listing each CDR3 protein once. The table records about 130,000 distinct CDR3 sequences, more than 25% of them present only once. Their cognate antigens are unknown. This specimen was CD8+ T cells from cultured PBMCs, taken from culture after CMV antigen stimulation. These receptors all stem from a human donor in good health (CMV status not recorded). Some clones in this sample may be carry-over from other donors' samples.

This clonotype has a handful of counts. This chain uses TRBV11-2 with TRBJ2-7; possible D gene TRBD2, 5 bases. Trimming removed 8 bases at V and 2 bases at J, with 16 bases between. This CDR3 is 14 amino acids long. Looked up from germline, CDR1 is SGHAT and CDR2 is FQNNGV. The CDR3 bases are TGTGCCAGCGGCGGTGGACTGGCCCCCTACGAGCAGTACTTC. Amino acids: CASGGGLAPYEQYF.

The chain couples TRBV7-9 to TRBJ2-5; D might be TRBD2 (6 bases). The CDR3 has 15 amino acids. Per germline, CDR1 SEHNR and CDR2 FQNEAQ (reference sequence). Trimming took 3 bases from V and 1 from J, leaving 12 bases between them. The CDR3 sequence is CASSFFLGGQETQYF. The CDR3 DNA is TGTGCCAGCAGCTTTTTTTTGGGGGGCCAAGAGACCCAGTACTTC.

CDR3 in DNA: TGTGCCAGCAGAACAGGGGCTCAAGAGACCCAGTACTTC. Protein sequence: CASRTGAQETQYF. The rearrangement links TRBV6-1 to TRBJ2-5; 7 bases are a match to TRBD1. Germline V gene data show CDR1 as MNHNS and CDR2 as SASEGT. The V segment lost 6 bases and the J segment 2 bases; nucleotides outside the gene matches: 3. The CDR3 consists of 13 residues.

J is TRBJ2-1 and V is TRBV29-1; D call uncertain. Trimming removed 4 bases from V and 12 bases from J, with 13 bases in between. There are 11 residues in the CDR3. Germline V gene data show CDR1 as SQVTM and CDR2 as ANQGSEA. The CDR3 DNA reads as TGCAGCGTTGCGGGTGACCTCTGGCAGTTCTTC. Its translation is CSVAGDLWQFF.

This clonotype was seen a handful of times. The chain is built from TRBV5-1 and TRBJ2-3, with D hard to call. The CDR3 is 14 amino acids. Trimming removed 0 bases from V and 2 bases from J, with 7 bases in between. CDR1 is SGHRS, CDR2 YFSETQ, per germline. DNA of the CDR3: TGCGCCAGCAGCTTGGTGGGCCACACAGATACGCAGTATTTT. Translated: CASSLVGHTDTQYF.

The gene calls are TRBV4-1 and TRBJ1-5, with 10 nucleotides matching TRBD1. This CDR3 is 18 amino acids long. Germline V gene data show CDR1 as MGHRA and CDR2 as YSYEKL. The V segment lost 2 bases and the J segment 4 bases; nucleotides outside the gene matches: 11. Here the CDR3 reads CASSQISTRTGGNQPQHF. CDR3 sequence (DNA): TGCGCCAGCAGCCAAATATCTACTCGGACAGGGGGGAATCAGCCCCAGCATTTT.

The V and J genes are TRBV18 and TRBJ2-7; D is possibly TRBD2 (5 bases). The CDR3 length is 16 residues. Germline CDR1 and CDR2: KGHSH and LQKENI. V lost 5 bases to trimming and J lost 3 bases, with 20 bases between them. CDR3 amino acids: CASSGSGVGRNYEQYF. CDR3 nucleotide sequence: TGTGCCAGCTCAGGGAGTGGCGTAGGCCGAAACTACGAGCAGTACTTC. The entire variable domain, with the rest obtained from reference TRBV18 and TRBJ2-7, is as follows: NAGVMQNPRHLVRRRGQEARLRCSPMKGHSHVYWYRQLPEEGLKFMVYLQKENIIDESGMPKERFSAEFPKEGPSILRIQQVVRGDSAAYFCASSGSGVGRNYEQYFGPGTRLTVT.

The table lists this clonotype with a few counts. The V call is TRBV7-6, the J call TRBJ1-1, with 7 positions matching TRBD1. After removal of 6 bases from V and 4 bases from J, the junction contained 11 bases not matched to a gene. The CDR3 is 15 amino acids. The V gene's germline CDR1 is SGHVS and CDR2 FNYEAQ. CDR3 bases: TGTGCCAGCAGTTTCCAGGGGGGTCGCAGCACTGAAGCTTTCTTT. Its translation: CASSFQGGRSTEAFF. The variable domain in full, with the rest retrieved from reference TRBV7-6 and TRBJ1-1, is GAGVSQSPRYKVTKRGQDVALRCDPISGHVSLYWYRQALGQGPEFLTYFNYEAQQDKSGLPNDRFSAERPEGSISTLTIQRTEQRDSAMYRCASSFQGGRSTEAFFGQGTRLTVV.